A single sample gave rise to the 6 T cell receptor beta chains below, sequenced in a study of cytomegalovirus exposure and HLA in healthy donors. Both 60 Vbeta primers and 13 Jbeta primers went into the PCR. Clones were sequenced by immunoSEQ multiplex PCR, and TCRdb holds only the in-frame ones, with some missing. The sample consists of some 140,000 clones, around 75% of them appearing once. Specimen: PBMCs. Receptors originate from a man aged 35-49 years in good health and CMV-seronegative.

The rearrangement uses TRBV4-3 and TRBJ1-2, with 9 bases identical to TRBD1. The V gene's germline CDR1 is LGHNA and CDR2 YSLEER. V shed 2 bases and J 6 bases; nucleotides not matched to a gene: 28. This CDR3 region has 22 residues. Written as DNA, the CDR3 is TGCGCCAGCAGCCAAAGTGGGGGTGTACTGATTGGAACAGGGGGCGCAAATCATGGCTACACCTTC. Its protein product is CASSQSGGVLIGTGGANHGYTF.

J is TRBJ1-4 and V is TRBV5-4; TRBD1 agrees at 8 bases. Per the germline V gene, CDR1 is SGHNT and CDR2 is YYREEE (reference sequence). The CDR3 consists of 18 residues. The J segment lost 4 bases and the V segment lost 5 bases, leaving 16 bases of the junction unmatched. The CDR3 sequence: CASRRGGTTGGVNEKLFF. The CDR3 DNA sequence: TGTGCCAGCAGACGAGGGGGCACTACAGGGGGGGTTAATGAAAAACTGTTTTTT.

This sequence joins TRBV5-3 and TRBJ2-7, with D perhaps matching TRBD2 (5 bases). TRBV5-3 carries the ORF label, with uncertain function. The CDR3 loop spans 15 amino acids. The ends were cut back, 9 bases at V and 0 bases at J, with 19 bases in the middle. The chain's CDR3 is CAKGRVDDCSYEQYF. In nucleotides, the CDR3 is TGTGCCAAAGGGAGAGTAGATGACTGCTCCTACGAGCAGTACTTC.

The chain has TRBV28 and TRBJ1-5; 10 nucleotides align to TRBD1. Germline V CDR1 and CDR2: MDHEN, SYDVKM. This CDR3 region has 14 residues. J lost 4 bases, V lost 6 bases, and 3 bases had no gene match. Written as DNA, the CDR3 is TGTGCCAGCAGGGGACAGGGGCCGAATCAGCCCCAGCATTTT. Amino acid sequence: CASRGQGPNQPQHF.

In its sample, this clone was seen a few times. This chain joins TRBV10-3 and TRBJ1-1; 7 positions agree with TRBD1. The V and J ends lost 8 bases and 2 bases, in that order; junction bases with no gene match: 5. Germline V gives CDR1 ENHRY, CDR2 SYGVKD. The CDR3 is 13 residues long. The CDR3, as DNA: TGTGCCATCCAGAGACAGGGCAACACTGAAGCTTTCTTT. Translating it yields CAIQRQGNTEAFF.

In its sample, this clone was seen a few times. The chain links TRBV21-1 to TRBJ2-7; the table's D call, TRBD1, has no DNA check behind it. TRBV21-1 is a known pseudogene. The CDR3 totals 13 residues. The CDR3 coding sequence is TGTGCCAGCAGCAGGACAGGGACCTACGAGCAGTACTTC. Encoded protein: CASSRTGTYEQYF.